This record looks at one T cell receptor beta chain sequence and its context. It has no known antigen specificity. Base qualities were left out, and no much larger clone turns up one base away. The junction carries 11 bases between V and J, which are trimmed by 2 bases and 4 bases respectively. From the cysteine through the phenylalanine, the CDR3 covers 14 amino acids. Just CDR3 DNA is preserved here, 42 bases in frame from base 1. According to the germline V gene, CDR1 reads MDHEN and CDR2 reads SYDVKM. Library preparation was by the immunoSEQ multiplex PCR assay. A mixture of 60 forward primers for TCR Vbeta segments and 13 reverse primers for TCR Jbeta segments was used in the multiplex PCR. Amplification of the CDR3 region of rearranged TCR beta genes was performed with a multiplex PCR assay on genomic DNA. The Illumina HiSeq System was used to sequence the amplified TCR beta libraries as 87-base-pair reads. Per the original workflow: A later analysis tallied 75 million to 95 million unique TCR beta chains across the roughly 610 repertoires, and roughly 11 million of those chains were shared by two or more donors. Raw reads were error-corrected and collapsed into unique sequences by a nearest-neighbor algorithm in which closely related sequences were merged to remove PCR and sequencing errors. To assign V, D and J gene segments, CDR3 sequences were aligned to IMGT reference sequences. Each retained sequence needed at least a six-nucleotide match to both a V gene segment and a J gene segment. Rearrangements were called productive when the CDR3 lacked stop codons and stayed in frame with V and J; all others were non-productive. CDR3 was defined according to IMGT convention as the region running from the second conserved V-encoded cysteine to the conserved J-encoded phenylalanine. The earlier analysis of fewer than 700 of the donors excluded sequences that lacked an unambiguous match to a single V gene segment. In an earlier analysis of about 590 of the donors, a V segment was called functional when productive rearrangements were above 56.7%, and segregating when the standard deviation between donors exceeded 5%. A statistical classification framework was developed to diagnose cytomegalovirus status using the catalog of TCR beta chain sequences. V and J gene assignment, in a later analysis, came from comparing TCR nucleotide sequences with IMGT/GENE-DB human TR gene sequences. The TCRdist pipeline was used in a later analysis to assign CDR3 sequences and most-parsimonious VDJ recombination scenarios. In a later analysis, each TCR beta chain was defined by its CDR3 amino acid sequence together with its V-gene family, and reads without a unique V-gene family were excluded. As a way to deal with suspected cross-contamination and a sequencing artifact, a later analysis dropped hundreds of nucleotide sequences that were highly shared and had low generation probability. In a later analysis, a clonal expansion index for each public chain was calculated from normalized within-repertoire ranks of inferred template counts. In a later analysis, generation probabilities were computed with a VDJ recombination model fitted to out-of-frame rearrangements, and the resulting probabilities were checked against IGoR. In a later analysis, TCR-TCR, TCR-HLA and TCR-CMV co-occurrence was scored with hypergeometric tests, and a repertoire-size bias correction was applied to TCR pairs. False discovery rates were estimated in a later analysis by permuting HLA or CMV assignments 20 times. In a later analysis, co-occurring TCRs were grouped using DBSCAN, and TCRdist sequence similarity was added for clustering within HLA-allele-positive subsets. Co-occurrence clustering excluded repertoires with fewer than 30,000 or more than 120,000 public chains, plus five with anomalous nucleotide sharing. TCRdb mirrors the immuneACCESS table, restricted to in-frame sequences. Some clones are absent from its copies; in checked studies, under half trace to an unresolved V gene, and the reason for the others is unknown. Clone size and the V and J calls come from that table; the DNA yielded D and trimming. This sample lists 180,000 or so clones; 76% were detected once. The ten biggest clones cover 2% to 2.5% of the sample.

The sample is drawn from a study of cytomegalovirus exposure and HLA in healthy donors (dated by TCRdb to 2015 to 2018). Concerning the study at large: In an earlier analysis of about 560 of the donors, 276 Gb of sequence data and 90 million to 120 million unique TCR beta sequences from about 190 million T cells were reported. An early release that covered some 630 HLA-typed donors contained approximately 300 gigabases of sequencing data and approximately 85 million unique TCR sequences. The genetic ancestry cluster associated with self-reported Caucasian donors included approximately 85% of the roughly 410 genotyped donors. The study aimed to test whether signatures of past pathogen exposure could be identified by cataloging public T cell receptors. The study profiled the T cell repertoires of about 720 subjects by immunosequencing and related them to cytomegalovirus serostatus. In addition to the first cohort of 650 to 750 subjects, a separate validation cohort of 120 different subjects was used. High-throughput TCR immunosequencing, statistical association of individual TCRs with disease status, and machine learning were combined to predict cytomegalovirus infection status. To study patterns of TCR occurrence, a later analysis re-analyzed previously published TCR beta repertoires from several hundred donors and added high-resolution HLA genotyping. Rather than using new phenotypic data, the later analysis identified candidate immune exposures from TCR beta sequences and from how often those sequences occurred across donors. An earlier analysis of around 640 of the donors used high-throughput TCR beta sequencing to judge whether each TCR beta V gene segment behaved as functional or pseudogenic. Donor age, sex, ethnicity and CMV serostatus were compiled together with the repertoire data. Genome-wide SNP genotypes for about three fifths of the roughly 700 donors were used in a later genetic analysis, which treated that subset as a discovery cohort. Every discovery cohort repertoire had been produced on one sequencing platform. HLA typing included class I and class II loci at four-digit resolution. The number of typed donors differed by locus: about 620-640 for A, B, C, DRB1 and DQB1; some 540 for DQA1; over 600 for DPA1; and 400 to 480 for DPB1. About five DR-DQ haplotypes were handled as single units for association and clustering, since linkage in the cohort was strong. On average, 235,054 unique TCR beta nucleotide sequences were sequenced per donor among roughly 430 genotyped donors of the cohort, with 15% to 20% of those sequences being non-productive.

The study at large found these results: In a later analysis, most CMV-associated TCR beta chains were found to appear HLA-restricted, with HLA associations seemingly driven largely by CMV exposure. Presence/absence analyses assumed roughly uniform sequencing depth across donors, an assumption that may not hold. Only TCR beta chains were sequenced in this cohort, and the absence of alpha or paired-chain data limited detectable features. A total of roughly 160 TCR beta chains were listed by the study as associated with cytomegalovirus. Most TCR sequences were observed very rarely across donors, whereas some public TCRs were present in many individuals. Linkage disequilibrium might explain the correlated functional status among segregating V segments, but an unknown experimental factor could not be excluded. CMV serostatus was the only immune exposure information available for the cohort. Because HLA typing was missing for some donors at each locus, association tests included only the typed subset. An earlier analysis of 587 of the donors showed that most TCR beta V segments appeared in productive rearrangements either about 87% or about 30% of the time, which broadly matched IMGT annotations. The authors suggested that the approach could potentially be extended to other disease states and immunological phenotypes. Compared with the roughly 700-donor mean, donors in an Asian-associated ancestry cluster had fewer N-insertions in productive TCRs, according to a later genetic analysis. According to a later analysis, parvovirus B19, influenza, CMV and Epstein-Barr virus appeared linked to several top co-occurrence clusters. The earlier analysis of almost 600 of the donors excluded seventeen rarely observed V segments, including chromosome 9 orphons, because counts were too low. A later analysis found that TCR association rates varied across HLA loci, with DRB1 alleles showing the most associated TCRs and HLA-C alleles the fewest. In a later analysis, HLA-associated TCR beta chains showed more clonal expansion and lower generation probabilities than non-associated chains that were equally common. The sequencing pipeline was judged likely to have produced a cluster of highly shared sequence variants as a technical artifact. A few of the identified cytomegalovirus-associated TCR beta chains were confirmed in vitro to be specific for cytomegalovirus antigens. Strong co-occurrence of HLA alleles, especially DR and DQ, made assigning TCR associations to individual alleles difficult. A later analysis associated roughly 17,000 TCR beta sequences with specific HLA alleles at a false discovery rate of 0.05. A further reported finding was that TCR beta sequences accurately predicted the HLA-A and HLA-B alleles for most subjects in the first cohort. An association between a missense DCLRE1C variant and V-gene and J-gene trimming of TCR beta chains was found in a later genetic analysis and replicated in an independent cohort. The classifier was reported to diagnose cytomegalovirus status with high specificity and sensitivity in both the original and validation cohorts. Some IMGT-functional V segments, including TRBV6-2 and TRBV6-3, could not be told apart with the 87-base-pair reads, so those segments were excluded.

In total, roughly 670 healthy bone marrow donors made up the cohort. At the time of sampling, all cohort members were nominally healthy, though unrecorded immune exposures were likely present. The donor tested CMV seropositive, placing the donor among the 250 to 300 seropositive members of the cohort. A peripheral blood sample was collected from each donor, and TCR beta sequencing was performed on peripheral blood mononuclear cells. The Qiagen DNeasy Blood Extraction Kit was used to extract genomic DNA from the blood cell samples. The origin of this receptor is a woman aged 25 to 39 in good health and CMV-seropositive. The chain is encoded by TRBV28 joined to TRBJ1-2, with TRBD1 as a weak D call on 5 bases. The sequencing sample was made of PBMCs. Here the CDR3 is given as CASSLIRVLYGYTF. At the DNA level, the sequence is TGTGCCAGCAGTTTAATCAGGGTCCTCTATGGCTACACCTTC.